The 27 T cell receptor beta chains below all came from one sample that was sequenced in a study of T cells in Graves' hyperthyroidism and ophthalmopathy. Regions amplified from RNA transcripts were the TCR beta CDR3 regions. Researchers ran a first-round RT-PCR on the TCR CDR3 using the HTBI primer set. TCRdb fed the multiplex PCR reads into MiXCR, producing one record per CDR3 protein. Of around 540,000 distinct CDR3 sequences listed, roughly 15% are singletons. The sequenced sample was blood. These receptors were taken from a woman younger than 45 with Graves' ophthalmopathy.

This chain links TRBV9 with TRBJ2-7; D perhaps matches TRBD2 (6 bases). The CDR3 has 16 amino acids. CDR1 is SGDLS, CDR2 YYNGEE, per germline. Trimming stripped 0 bases from V and 2 bases from J, with 15 bases between. In DNA form, the CDR3 reads TGTGCCAGCAGCGTAGGATTATCCCTAGCGACCTACGAGCAGTACTTC. It encodes CASSVGLSLATYEQYF.

This clonotype has a count of ten or more. This rearrangement joins TRBV12-3 or TRBV12-4 to TRBJ1-2; D remains ambiguous. CDR3 size: 13 residues. V lost 3 bases and J lost 2, with 7 bases in between. CDR3 in DNA: TGTGCCAGCAGTTTTGTGAGGAACTATGGCTACACCTTC. Residues: CASSFVRNYGYTF.

To note about this clonotype: Given a much more abundant clone one base away, this may be a read error. The chain links TRBV29-1 to TRBJ1-1, with TRBD1 matching over 7 bases. The CDR3 length is 13 residues. Looked up from germline, CDR1 is SQVTM and CDR2 is ANQGSEA. Here the CDR3 reads CNVADRWNTEAFF. The CDR3 DNA is TGCAACGTTGCGGACAGGTGGAACACTGAAGCTTTCTTT.

This clonotype came up a few times. The genes are TRBV28 and TRBJ2-2, with TRBD2 matching 9 bases. The CDR3 has 16 amino acids. The germline V gene has CDR1 MDHEN and CDR2 SYDVKM. Trimming removed 5 bases from V and 4 bases from J; junction bases left unmatched: 8. The CDR3 coding sequence is TGTGCCAGCAGTACCGGGACTAGCTTGGGCACCGGGGAGCTGTTTTTT. Amino acid sequence: CASSTGTSLGTGELFF.

The genes are TRBV11-2 and TRBJ2-7; possible D gene TRBD1, 8 bases. V was pared by 5 bases and J by 1 base, with 27 bases between. This CDR3 contains 19 residues. CDR1 and CDR2 (germline): SGHAT, FQNNGV. CDR3 DNA sequence: TGTGCCAGCAGCGGCAGGGTGGACAGGGAGGGACCCCAGTCCTACGAGCAGTACTTC. Protein product: CASSGRVDREGPQSYEQYF.

This clonotype has a handful of counts. The CDR3 region is CATSRDRGPGANVLTF. The CDR3 DNA follows: TGTGCCACCAGCAGAGACAGGGGTCCTGGGGCCAACGTCCTGACTTTC. The chain combines TRBV15 with TRBJ2-6; D might be TRBD1 (6 bases). The germline CDR1 and CDR2 sequences are LNHNV and YYDKDF (reference sequence). Trimming pared 0 bases from V and 2 bases from J, leaving 8 bases between. This CDR3 is 16 amino acids long.

This clonotype was seen more than once but under ten times. The CDR3 here is CASSLPPGLAERSRYF. CDR3 DNA: TGTGCCAGCAGCTTACCTCCCGGACTAGCGGAAAGGAGTCGGTATTTT. The chain links TRBV7-9 to TRBJ2-3; 10 positions match TRBD2. Losses at the gene ends were 2 bases for V and 14 bases for J; bases not matched to a gene: 16. The CDR3 is 16 residues long. Germline CDR1 and CDR2: SEHNR and FQNEAQ (reference sequence). The entire variable domain, with the rest obtained from reference TRBV7-9 and TRBJ2-3, is as follows: DTGVSQNPRHKITKRGQNVTFRCDPISEHNRLYWYRQTLGQGPEFLTYFQNEAQLEKSRLLSDRFSAERPKGSFSTLEIQRTEQGDSAMYLCASSLPPGLAERSRYFGPGTRLTVL.

The table lists this clonotype with many counts. This chain connects TRBV6-2 or TRBV6-3 to TRBJ1-5, with TRBD1 matching 8 bases. The CDR3 is 14 residues long. Germline-derived CDR1 and CDR2 are MNHEY and SVGEGT. The junction had 12 bases not matched to a gene; V was cut back by 9 bases and J by 8 bases. This CDR3 reads CASHTGGRGKPQHF. CDR3 nucleotides: TGTGCCAGTCATACAGGGGGTCGAGGTAAGCCCCAGCATTTT.

V is TRBV3-1 and J is TRBJ1-6; 8 bases are a match to TRBD1. CDR3 length: 14 amino acids. V lost 5 bases and J lost 10; bases outside the gene matches: 7. CDR1 is LGHDT, CDR2 YNNKEL, per germline (reference sequence). CDR3 bases: TGTGCCAGCAGCGGTACAGGGGGAGGCTCACCCCTCCACTTT. Its translation: CASSGTGGGSPLHF.

This clonotype was counted ten times or more. The V gene is TRBV5-1, the J gene TRBJ2-7, with D possibly matching TRBD2 (5 bases). Trimming cost V 4 bases and J 0 bases, with 11 bases left between them. CDR3 length: 14 residues. Germline CDR1 and CDR2: SGHRS and YFSETQ. This CDR3 is CASSLRRGSYEQYF. Written as DNA, the CDR3 is TGCGCCAGCAGCCTACGCCGGGGCTCCTACGAGCAGTACTTC.

This clonotype was counted at least ten times. The V call is TRBV5-1, the J call TRBJ1-1; D remains ambiguous. This CDR3 comprises 13 residues. Trimming stripped 6 bases from V and 0 bases from J, with 9 bases between. The V gene's germline CDR1 is SGHRS and CDR2 YFSETQ. In nucleotides, the CDR3 is TGCGCCAGCAAGGAGGAGCTGAACACTGAAGCTTTCTTT. It specifies CASKEELNTEAFF.

This clonotype was observed a few times. One junction end does not reproduce the germline sequence, and a read error may be involved. The chain combines TRBV18 with TRBJ1-2; a possible D gene is TRBD1 (5 bases). The CDR3 is made up of 15 amino acids. Germline V CDR1 and CDR2: KGHSH, LQKENI. This CDR3 reads CVSSPPGLNTPGYTF. CDR3 coding DNA: TGTGTCAGCTCACCACCGGGACTCAACACCCCTGGCTACACCTTC.

Regarding this clonotype: One base away lies a much larger clone, so this may be a sequencing read error. CDR3 region: CASNGGRDGQFF. CDR3 DNA: TGTGCCAGCAACGGGGGACGGGATGGGCAGTTCTTC. The genes are TRBV7-6 and TRBJ2-1; possible D gene TRBD2, 6 bases. The CDR3 runs to 12 residues. Germline-derived CDR1 and CDR2 are SGHVS and FNYEAQ. Between the trimmed V and J ends, which lost 7 bases and 12 bases, there was a span of 16 bases. The full variable domain, its missing parts supplied by reference TRBV7-6 and TRBJ2-1, is GAGVSQSPRYKVTKRGQDVALRCDPISGHVSLYWYRQALGQGPEFLTYFNYEAQQDKSGLPNDRFSAERPEGSISTLTIQRTEQRDSAMYRCASNGGRDGQFFGPGTRLTVL.

This clonotype has just a few counts. The chain recombines TRBV5-8 with TRBJ1-4; D uncertain. Trimming removed 0 bases at V and 6 bases at J, with 12 bases between. Germline V gives CDR1 SGHTS, CDR2 YDEGEE. The CDR3 has 15 amino acids. CDR3 protein: CASSLGPAVDEKLFF. The CDR3 DNA reads as TGTGCCAGCAGCTTGGGGCCAGCGGTGGATGAAAAACTGTTTTTT.

This clonotype occurred many times. The chain uses TRBV7-2 and TRBJ1-1, with D uncertain. There are 13 residues in the CDR3. V shed 5 bases and J shed 4 bases, with 11 bases lying between them. Germline CDR1 reads SGHTA; CDR2 reads FQGNSA. The CDR3 DNA reads TGTGCCAGCAGCGGGTTCCGGAGCACTGAAGCTTTCTTT. Protein sequence: CASSGFRSTEAFF.

The V and J genes are TRBV6-1 and TRBJ1-1, with D uncertain. The CDR3 is 14 residues long. Per germline, CDR1 MNHNS and CDR2 SASEGT. The V and J ends lost 2 bases and 3 bases respectively, with 10 bases between them. The CDR3: CASSESFGYTEAFF. DNA of the CDR3: TGTGCCAGCAGTGAATCGTTTGGGTACACTGAAGCTTTCTTT.

This clonotype was seen a few times. The chain is built from TRBV2 and TRBJ2-7; the D is unclear. Trimming took off 4 bases at V and 0 bases at J, with 10 bases between the two ends. From germline, CDR1 is SNHLY and CDR2 FYNNEI. This CDR3 region has 14 residues. CDR3 amino acids: CASSAGLSSYEQYF. CDR3 nucleotide sequence: TGTGCCAGCAGTGCGGGTCTAAGCTCCTACGAGCAGTACTTC.

This clonotype was recorded many times. This sequence joins TRBV5-1 and TRBJ2-7, with 10 positions matching TRBD1. Looked up from germline, CDR1 is SGHRS and CDR2 is YFSETQ. This CDR3 comprises 14 residues. The trim removed 5 bases at V and 2 bases at J, leaving 4 bases unmatched. CDR3 loop: CASSRGQGAYEQYF. In DNA form, the CDR3 reads TGCGCCAGCAGTAGAGGACAGGGGGCCTACGAGCAGTACTTC.

This clonotype was detected ten times or more. The V gene is TRBV6-1, the J gene TRBJ2-2; 13 bases match TRBD2. J was trimmed by 3 bases and V by 5 bases; bases with no gene match: 6. CDR1 is MNHNS, CDR2 SASEGT, per germline. The CDR3 length is 17 residues. The chain's CDR3 is CASSKLAGGPDTGELFF. For the CDR3, the DNA is TGTGCCAGCAGTAAACTAGCGGGAGGGCCCGACACCGGGGAGCTGTTTTTT.

As to this clonotype: This may arise from a read error, as a much more abundant clone is one base away. This chain links TRBV12-3 or TRBV12-4 with TRBJ2-2, with D unclear. V lost 2 bases, J lost 7 bases, and 11 bases lay in between. The CDR3 sequence is 14 residues long. In DNA form, the CDR3 reads TGTGCCAGCAGTTTAAGTGTCGAGAGCGGGGAGCTGTTTTTT. The encoded protein is CASSLSVESGELFF.

This clonotype was found many times. The chain combines TRBV30 with TRBJ1-1; D gene unclear. The CDR3 covers 13 residues. Germline-derived CDR1 and CDR2 are GTSNPN and SVGIG (reference sequence). Trimming pared 0 bases from V and 4 bases from J, leaving 9 bases between. The CDR3 DNA follows: TGTGCCTGGAGTGTACAGTTTACCACTGAAGCTTTCTTT. It is translated as CAWSVQFTTEAFF.

The genes are TRBV29-1 and TRBJ2-3, with D possibly matching TRBD1 (6 bases). Germline CDR1 reads SQVTM; CDR2 reads ANQGSEA. V was shortened by 4 bases and J by 4 bases, with 15 bases between the two germline ends. The length of the CDR3 is 14 residues. The CDR3 region is CSVVGTGSPDTQYF. The CDR3 nucleotides are TGCAGCGTTGTCGGTACAGGGAGCCCAGATACGCAGTATTTT.

The CDR3 DNA follows: TGTGCCAGCAGTGACAGGGAGGTCCAGCCCCAGCATTTT. It yields the protein CASSDREVQPQHF. This chain joins TRBV6-1 and TRBJ1-5; perhaps TRBD1 as D (5 bases). CDR1 is MNHNS, CDR2 SASEGT, per germline. Trimming took off 3 bases at V and 7 bases at J, with 10 bases between the two ends. The CDR3 length is 13 residues.

The chain links TRBV6-1 to TRBJ2-1; D is possibly TRBD2 (6 bases). The germline gives CDR1 MNHNS, CDR2 SASEGT. V shed 6 bases and J shed 10 bases, with 16 bases lying between them. The CDR3 covers 13 residues. CDR3 region: CASRGGRAAEQFF. DNA of the CDR3: TGTGCCAGCAGGGGGGGACGTGCTGCGGAGCAGTTCTTC.

The CDR3 DNA reads TGTGCCAGCAGCCTCCGTTCGGGACAGGTTCCTTGTCTCCGGTGCCTTTCCTACGAGCAGTACTTC. It is translated as CASSLRSGQVPCLRCLSYEQYF. The chain combines TRBV14 with TRBJ2-7; 8 nucleotides match TRBD1. CDR3 length equals 22 residues. V lost 4 bases, J lost 1 base, and 27 bases stayed unmatched. Germline V CDR1 and CDR2: SGHDN, FVKESK.

This clonotype was observed at least ten times. The chain carries TRBV20-1 and TRBJ2-1; a possible D gene is TRBD1 (6 bases). The CDR3 has 15 residues. From germline, CDR1 is DFQATT and CDR2 SNEGSKA (reference sequence). The V gene lost 5 bases and the J gene lost 0 bases, with 14 bases spanning the gap. This chain's CDR3 is CSAHQRGSSYNEQFF. The CDR3 nucleotides are TGCAGTGCTCATCAGAGGGGGTCCTCCTACAATGAGCAGTTCTTC.

This clonotype was observed at least ten times. The CDR3 DNA is TGTGCCAGCAGTTTCTCAGCACTAGTTTACGAGCAGTACTTC. Translation gives CASSFSALVYEQYF. The chain carries TRBV28 and TRBJ2-7, with a weak D call TRBD2 (5 bases). The CDR3 runs 14 residues. Trimming took 3 bases from V and 4 from J, leaving 13 bases between them. Germline loops: CDR1 MDHEN, CDR2 SYDVKM.